A single sample is the source of the 24 T cell receptor beta chains below, sequenced in a study of CD8+CD57+ T cells in acquired aplastic anemia. Genomic DNA templated the TCR beta VDJ and CDR3 profiling. Using its own MiXCR run on the reads, TCRdb lists one record per CDR3 protein. The sample lists hundreds of thousands of distinct CDR3 sequences, under 80% occurring once. What was sequenced was sorted CD4+, CD8+, or CD8+CD57+ T cells (not recorded which) from PBMCs. Receptor source: a human donor in good health, serving as a control.

Worth noting for this clonotype: At one boundary the junction diverges from the germline segment, which might be a read error. The chain carries TRBV7-9 and TRBJ2-7; D unclear. The CDR3 is made up of 14 amino acids. Per germline, CDR1 SEHNR and CDR2 FQNEAQ (reference sequence). The DNA of the CDR3 is TGTGCCAGCAGCGTGTACAGACGGGTCGGCGAGCAAGACTTC. This encodes CASSVYRRVGEQDF.

The rearrangement links TRBV11-1 to TRBJ1-2; D not certain. CDR3 length equals 14 residues. CDR1 is SGHAT, CDR2 FQDESV, per germline (reference sequence). V was cut by 0 bases and J by 6 bases, with 11 bases left in between. The CDR3 spells CASSLAPKRNGYTF. Here the CDR3 DNA reads TGTGCCAGCAGCTTAGCCCCTAAGCGGAATGGCTACACCTTC.

CDR3: CASSLDVGNSPVHF. The CDR3 DNA reads as TGTGCCAGCAGCTTAGATGTGGGAAATTCCCCCGTCCACTTT. The V call is TRBV7-4, the J call TRBJ1-6; D not resolved. Germline CDR1 is SGHVT and CDR2 is SQSDAQ. CDR3 length equals 14 residues. V lost 1 base and J lost 17, with 18 bases in between. Supplemented by reference TRBV7-4 and TRBJ1-6, the full variable domain reads GAGVSQSPRYKVAKRGRDVALRCDSISGHVTLYWYRQTLGQGSEVLTYSQSDAQRDKSGRPSGRFSAERPERSVSTLKIQRTEQGDSAVYLCASSLDVGNSPVHFGNGTRLTVT.

The chain combines TRBV20-1 with TRBJ2-7; the D call may be TRBD1 or TRBD2 (6 bases each). This CDR3 is built from 14 residues. V was shortened by 0 bases and J by 3 bases, with 12 bases between the two germline ends. Germline values: CDR1 DFQATT, CDR2 SNEGSKA (reference sequence). The CDR3, as DNA: TGCAGTGCTAGAGAATGGGGGGCCGTCTACGAGCAGTACTTC. This sequence encodes CSAREWGAVYEQYF.

The CDR3 region has the DNA TGTGCCAGCTGCCGTGCATGGGGGGACCAAGAGACCCAGTACTTC. Protein product: CASCRAWGDQETQYF. The chain combines TRBV11-2 with TRBJ2-5, with D tentatively TRBD2 (6 bases). Germline values: CDR1 SGHAT, CDR2 FQNNGV. V lost 8 bases and J lost 0, with 16 bases in between. The CDR3 has 15 residues.

The rearrangement uses TRBV7-2 and TRBJ1-6; TRBD1 matches 7 bases. Trimming cost V 5 bases and J 15 bases; bases outside gene matches: 19. Germline V gene data show CDR1 as SGHTA and CDR2 as FQGNSA. This CDR3 region has 16 residues. The CDR3 here is CASSVGQANTEAFLHF. In DNA form, the CDR3 reads TGTGCCAGCAGCGTAGGACAGGCAAACACTGAAGCATTCCTCCACTTT.

This clonotype was observed a handful of times. CDR3 DNA sequence: TGTGCCATCAGAAGGACGGGACCGAATGAAGCTTTCTTT. Translating gives CAIRRTGPNEAFF. The rearrangement joins TRBV10-3 to TRBJ1-1; TRBD1 is a possible D gene (5 bases). V lost 6 bases to trimming and J lost 7 bases, with 15 bases between them. The CDR3 runs to 13 residues. Per germline, CDR1 ENHRY and CDR2 SYGVKD.

The CDR3 loop reads CASSAGQGGSYEQYF. The DNA for the CDR3 is TGTGCCAGTAGTGCCGGACAGGGGGGGTCCTACGAGCAGTACTTC. This chain connects TRBV19 to TRBJ2-7; 10 bases are shared with TRBD1. The CDR3 consists of 15 residues. Germline loops: CDR1 LNHDA, CDR2 SQIVND (reference sequence). The J segment lost 1 base and the V segment lost 5 bases, leaving 5 bases of the junction unmatched.

The chain couples TRBV5-1 to TRBJ1-2; D is possibly TRBD1 (5 bases). The CDR3 covers 15 residues. The germline gives CDR1 SGHRS, CDR2 YFSETQ. Trimming took off 3 bases at V and 8 bases at J, with 20 bases between the two ends. CDR3 DNA sequence: TGCGCCAGCAGCTCCCTCCCAGGGACCAATGGGGGCTACACCTTC. It encodes CASSSLPGTNGGYTF.

This clonotype was counted ten times or more. The V and J genes are TRBV4-1 and TRBJ1-1, with D unresolved. The length of the CDR3 is 15 residues. Germline loops: CDR1 MGHRA, CDR2 YSYEKL. Trimming left V 0 bases short and J 7 bases short, with 15 bases between. CDR3: CASSQDTNYYDEAFF. Here the CDR3 DNA reads TGCGCCAGCAGCCAAGATACGAACTACTACGATGAAGCTTTCTTT.

This sequence joins TRBV7-9 and TRBJ2-3, with TRBD2 matching 8 bases. CDR3 length: 15 amino acids. Trimming at V came to 8 bases and at J to 2 bases, leaving 9 bases not matched to a gene. Germline V gives CDR1 SEHNR, CDR2 FQNEAQ (reference sequence). In DNA, the CDR3 is TGTGCCAGCGGGCTCGGAGCGGGAGACACAGATACGCAGTATTTT. Translated: CASGLGAGDTDTQYF.

This clonotype occurred many times. J is TRBJ1-2 and V is TRBV4-1; a possible D gene is TRBD1 (5 bases). V was pared by 4 bases and J by 2 bases, with 14 bases between. In germline, CDR1 is MGHRA, CDR2 YSYEKL. This CDR3 contains 15 residues. The CDR3, as DNA: TGCGCCAGCAGCCGGGATCAGGGCTCGAACTATGGCTACACCTTC. Translation: CASSRDQGSNYGYTF.

This clonotype was recorded a few times. The rearrangement uses TRBV7-2 and TRBJ1-5; D is possibly TRBD1 (5 bases). V was cut by 5 bases and J by 5 bases, with 13 bases left in between. The V gene's germline CDR1 is SGHTA and CDR2 FQGNSA. CDR3 length equals 14 residues. The CDR3 bases are TGTGCCAGCAGCGTAAAGGGAGGGGATCAGCCCCAGCATTTT. Its protein is CASSVKGGDQPQHF.

V and J are TRBV29-1 and TRBJ2-7; D assignment may be TRBD1 or TRBD2 (5 bases each). Trimming removed 6 bases at V and 5 bases at J, with 14 bases between. The germline V gene encodes CDR1 SQVTM and CDR2 ANQGSEA. This CDR3 has 12 residues. The CDR3 sequence is CSVALGVDEQYF. CDR3 coding DNA: TGCAGCGTCGCCCTGGGGGTGGACGAGCAGTACTTC.

This clonotype was seen ten or more times. The genes are TRBV7-2 and TRBJ2-7; 7 nucleotides match TRBD1. Germline V gene lookup returns CDR1 SGHTA and CDR2 FQGNSA. The V segment lost 3 bases and the J segment 3 bases; nucleotides outside the gene matches: 5. The CDR3 has 14 amino acids. CDR3 coding DNA: TGTGCCAGCAGCTTGGTACAGGGGATCTACGAGCAGTACTTC. Protein product: CASSLVQGIYEQYF.

The chain uses TRBV7-2 and TRBJ2-2; D uncertain. The ends were cut back, 6 bases at V and 6 bases at J, with 8 bases in the middle. CDR3 length equals 12 residues. Per the germline V gene, CDR1 is SGHTA and CDR2 is FQGNSA. CDR3 in amino acids: CASRLKAGELFF. The CDR3 DNA follows: TGTGCCAGCAGATTGAAGGCCGGGGAGCTGTTTTTT.

This clonotype was seen repeatedly, ten times or more. The V gene is TRBV11-3, the J gene TRBJ1-3, with a tentative D call TRBD1 (5 bases). Trimming took off 5 bases at V and 4 bases at J, with 15 bases between the two ends. The length of the CDR3 is 15 residues. Per the germline V gene, CDR1 is SGHNT and CDR2 is YENEEA. The CDR3 nucleotides read TGTGCCAGCAGCGCCACTGGGGGATACGGAAACACCATATATTTT. It is translated as CASSATGGYGNTIYF.

The V call is TRBV7-2, the J call TRBJ2-7; a weak D match, TRBD2 (5 bases). Germline V CDR1 and CDR2: SGHTA, FQGNSA. CDR3 length: 15 residues. V lost 1 base and J lost 5, with 15 bases in between. As DNA, the CDR3 is TGTGCCAGCAGCTTAGTGTCGGACTCCGTCGACGAGCAGTACTTC. Its translation: CASSLVSDSVDEQYF.

This clonotype has ten or more counts. This sequence joins TRBV5-5 and TRBJ1-6; TRBD1 matches at 9 bases. V shed 4 bases, J shed 9 bases, and the junction held 20 bases outside the gene matches. CDR1 and CDR2 (germline): SGHKS, YYEKEE (reference sequence). This CDR3 comprises 19 residues. CDR3 in amino acids: CASSLTGGANSHLISPLHF. The CDR3 nucleotides read TGTGCCAGCAGCCTAACAGGGGGCGCGAATTCCCATCTCATTTCACCCCTCCACTTT. Drawing the rest from reference TRBV5-5 and TRBJ1-6, the complete variable domain is DAGVTQSPTHLIKTRGQQVTLRCSPISGHKSVSWYQQVLGQGPQFIFQYYEKEERGRGNFPDRFSARQFPNYSSELNVNALLLGDSALYLCASSLTGGANSHLISPLHFGNGTRLTVT.

The chain carries TRBV20-1 and TRBJ1-2; D is uncertain. The CDR3 totals 14 residues. Looked up from germline, CDR1 is DFQATT and CDR2 is SNEGSKA (reference sequence). Trimming took off 5 bases at V and 5 bases at J, with 18 bases between the two ends. The CDR3 DNA sequence: TGCAGTGCTCGGAAAACGGCAGTGACTTATGGCTACACCTTC. Encoded protein: CSARKTAVTYGYTF.

Notes on this clonotype: A much larger clonotype is one base distant, so this may be a read error. The rearrangement joins TRBV6-5 to TRBJ1-2; D call uncertain. The CDR3 contains 14 residues. Trimming removed 6 bases at V and 0 bases at J, with 11 bases between. The germline gives CDR1 MNHEY, CDR2 SVGAGI. The CDR3 DNA reads TGTGCCAGCAGCTATGGCGCGGCTAACTATGGCTACACCTTC. Translating gives CASSYGAANYGYTF.

In the case of this clonotype: At one end, the junction sequence differs from germline, possibly due to a read error. The J gene is TRBJ1-3, the V gene TRBV5-1; D not resolved. Germline V lookup: CDR1 SGHRS, CDR2 YFSETQ. This CDR3 is built from 12 residues. CDR3 in amino acids: CASSFRAYTIYF. The CDR3 nucleotides are TGTGCCAGCAGCTTTCGGGCCTACACCATATATTTT. Full variable domain (missing parts from reference TRBV5-1 and TRBJ1-3): KAGVTQTPRYLIKTRGQQVTLSCSPISGHRSVSWYQQTPGQGLQFLFEYFSETQRNKGNFPGRFSGRQFSNSRSEMNVSTLELGDSALYLCASSFRAYTIYFGEGSWLTVV.

The chain employs TRBV15 and TRBJ2-3; the D is unclear. Trimming shortened V by 1 base and J by 0 bases, and 11 bases separated the two germline ends. In germline, CDR1 is LNHNV, CDR2 YYDKDF (reference sequence). CDR3 size: 16 residues. CDR3 DNA sequence: TGTGCCACCAGCAGAGGGACCGAAAAAAGCACAGATACGCAGTATTTT. Residues: CATSRGTEKSTDTQYF.

This rearrangement joins TRBV7-9 to TRBJ2-7; maybe TRBD2 (6 bases). Germline V lookup: CDR1 SEHNR, CDR2 FQNEAQ (reference sequence). CDR3 size: 15 residues. V dropped 5 bases and J dropped 3 bases, with 17 bases sitting between them. The CDR3 loop reads CASSGPPGLSYEQYF. The CDR3 DNA reads TGTGCCAGCAGCGGCCCCCCAGGACTAAGCTACGAGCAGTACTTC.